This TCR beta chain derives from a study of blood T cell repertoires in COVID-19. Original methodology: From reference gene primer amplification, estimates of nucleated cell counts were derived. This table comes from immunoSEQ multiplex PCR, and its TCRdb copy is limited to in-frame clones, with some not included. The V and J calls and clone size come from that table; D and trimming were worked out from the DNA. The table has approximately 380,000 clones, about 85% seen once. V lost 8 bases to trimming and J lost 3 bases, with 16 bases between them. Germline CDR1 is MDHEN and CDR2 is SYDVKM. This CDR3 contains 14 residues. The sample holds a few counts of this clone.

The J gene is TRBJ1-2, the V gene TRBV28; perhaps TRBD1 as D (6 bases). The sequence came from a woman between 18 and 29 years old with acute or convalescent COVID-19. The sample consisted of peripheral blood. The CDR3 nucleotides are TGTGCCAGCTTTCTACGGGGGGCGGACTATGGCTACACCTTC. It encodes CASFLRGADYGYTF.